One sample yielded the 18 T cell receptor beta chains listed below, sequenced in a study of response to subunit inactivated influenza vaccine. TCRdb analysed the RT-PCR reads with MiXCR anew, one entry per CDR3 protein. Of 500,000 or so distinct CDR3 sequences in the sample, around 9.9% were seen once. Material: PBMCs from blood, obtained roughly 47 days after vaccination. The receptors here all came from a man in his forties or fifties who received an inactivated influenza vaccine.

The V gene is TRBV7-7, the J gene TRBJ2-1; 14 bases agree with TRBD2. The CDR3 is 15 residues long. Looked up from germline, CDR1 is SSHAT and CDR2 is FNYEAQ (reference sequence). The V segment lost 5 bases and the J segment 6 bases; nucleotides outside the gene matches: 3. In DNA, the CDR3 is TGTGCCAGCAGCGCCGGACTAGCGGGGGGCAATGAGCAGTTCTTC. The encoded protein is CASSAGLAGGNEQFF.

The CDR3 protein is CASMRGQGLSYEQYF. The DNA for the CDR3 is TGTGCCAGTATGAGAGGACAGGGGTTGTCGTACGAGCAGTACTTC. The chain couples TRBV19 to TRBJ2-7, with 9 bases fitting TRBD1. Germline assignment: CDR1 LNHDA and CDR2 SQIVND (reference sequence). The CDR3 covers 15 residues. J lost 4 bases, V lost 7 bases, and 11 bases had no gene match.

This clonotype was observed a handful of times. The chain carries TRBV5-1 and TRBJ2-1; 7 bases map to TRBD2. After removal of 0 bases from V and 6 bases from J, the junction contained 12 bases not matched to a gene. This CDR3 has 17 residues. Germline CDR1 is SGHRS and CDR2 is YFSETQ. CDR3 sequence reads: CASSLEGLRGSRNEQFF. The CDR3 DNA reads TGCGCCAGCAGCTTGGAGGGACTACGGGGATCTCGCAATGAGCAGTTCTTC.

The chain couples TRBV7-2 to TRBJ2-7, with D perhaps matching TRBD1 or TRBD2 (5 bases each). Germline-derived CDR1 and CDR2 are SGHTA and FQGNSA. The V end was cut by 5 bases, the J end by 7 bases, with 18 bases between. The CDR3 is made up of 14 amino acids. In nucleotides, the CDR3 is TGTGCCAGCAGCCCCGCTTCACGGGGCAAAGAGCAGTACTTC. Protein sequence: CASSPASRGKEQYF.

This clonotype was recorded at least ten times. Compared with germline, one end of the junction differs, possibly owing to a read error. CDR3 residues: CASSLGVGNEQFF. Here the CDR3 DNA reads TGTGCCAGCAGCTTAGGGGTGGGCAATGAGCAGTTCTTC. This chain links TRBV5-1 with TRBJ2-1; D is possibly TRBD1 (5 bases). Germline values: CDR1 SGHRS, CDR2 YFSETQ. The length of the CDR3 is 13 residues.

This clonotype was seen ten or more times. The genes are TRBV7-9 and TRBJ1-2; TRBD1 matches at 7 bases. Germline V gene sequence: CDR1 SEHNR, CDR2 FQNEAQ (reference sequence). With V trimmed by 5 bases and J by 0 bases, 3 bases remained unmatched. The CDR3 runs to 14 residues. The CDR3 DNA reads TGTGCCAGCAGCACCGGACAGGCTAACTATGGCTACACCTTC. Protein sequence: CASSTGQANYGYTF.

This clonotype was detected many times. The chain carries TRBV29-1 and TRBJ2-7, with TRBD1 identical over 9 bases. The CDR3 totals 13 residues. Germline loops: CDR1 SQVTM, CDR2 ANQGSEA. V shed 4 bases, J shed 5 bases, and the junction held 6 bases outside the gene matches. CDR3 sequence: CSVVQGAVNEQYF. In nucleotides, the CDR3 is TGCAGCGTTGTACAGGGGGCTGTTAACGAGCAGTACTTC.

This clonotype was found a few times. The chain carries TRBV3-1 and TRBJ2-1; D is perhaps TRBD1 (7 bases). Germline-derived CDR1 and CDR2 are LGHDT and YNNKEL (reference sequence). The V end was cut by 0 bases, the J end by 8 bases, with 17 bases between. This CDR3 region has 16 residues. CDR3: CASSQDTAGGLDEQFF. As DNA, the CDR3 is TGTGCCAGCAGCCAAGATACGGCAGGGGGACTGGATGAGCAGTTCTTC.

This clonotype has a count of ten or more. The CDR3 is CATSRTGFVDTGELFF. The DNA for the CDR3 is TGTGCCACCAGCAGAACAGGGTTTGTTGACACCGGGGAGCTGTTTTTT. The chain joins TRBV15 to TRBJ2-2, with TRBD1 as a possible D gene (6 bases). Deletions cut 2 bases from V and 3 bases from J, with 13 bases between. This CDR3 is built from 16 residues. CDR1 is LNHNV, CDR2 YYDKDF, per germline (reference sequence).

This clonotype has a handful of counts. The rearrangement links TRBV19 to TRBJ2-1, with D perhaps matching TRBD1 or TRBD2 (5 bases each). Germline V gene sequence: CDR1 LNHDA, CDR2 SQIVND (reference sequence). V was trimmed by 1 base and J by 0 bases, leaving 10 bases between them. The CDR3 spans 16 residues. CDR3 DNA sequence: TGTGCCAGTAGTATAGTAGGGACCCTCTCCTACAATGAGCAGTTCTTC. It yields the protein CASSIVGTLSYNEQFF. The full variable domain, completed using reference TRBV19 and TRBJ2-1, is DGGITQSPKYLFRKEGQNVTLSCEQNLNHDAMYWYRQDPGQGLRLIYYSQIVNDFQKGDIAEGYSVSREKKESFPLTVTSAQKNPTAFYLCASSIVGTLSYNEQFFGPGTRLTVL.

The chain couples TRBV6-2 or TRBV6-3 to TRBJ2-3; 7 bases map to TRBD2. The ends lost 10 bases at V and 4 bases at J; junction bases unmatched: 14. CDR3 length equals 15 residues. Germline V lookup: CDR1 MNHEY, CDR2 SVGEGT. The DNA for the CDR3 is TGTGCCACCAGGTCCGGGGGGACGAGTCCAGATACGCAGTATTTT. Its protein is CATRSGGTSPDTQYF.

This chain links TRBV20-1 with TRBJ1-2; D unresolved. CDR1 and CDR2 from the germline V gene are DFQATT and SNEGSKA (reference sequence). Between the trimmed V and J ends, which lost 0 bases and 4 bases, there was a span of 6 bases. CDR3 length equals 12 residues. In DNA, the CDR3 is TGCAGTGCTAGAGATCAACCCTATGGCTACACCTTC. Encoded protein: CSARDQPYGYTF.

This clonotype has more than one count but fewer than ten. The rearrangement uses TRBV27 and TRBJ2-5; possibly TRBD1 for D (6 bases). The CDR3 length is 14 residues. The V gene's germline CDR1 is MNHEY and CDR2 SMNVEV (reference sequence). With 5 bases removed from V and 5 bases from J, the gap between germline ends came to 15 bases. CDR3 sequence reads: CASSTLTGIETQYF. As DNA, the CDR3 is TGTGCCAGCAGTACCCTAACAGGGATTGAGACCCAGTACTTC.

The chain is built from TRBV7-8 and TRBJ2-2; 11 bases are a match to TRBD2. V shed 3 bases, J shed 6 bases, and the junction held 3 bases outside the gene matches. This CDR3 comprises 15 residues. Germline V gene lookup returns CDR1 SGHVS and CDR2 FQNEAQ. The CDR3 reads CASSFVAGGPGELFF. The CDR3 bases are TGTGCCAGCAGCTTCGTAGCGGGAGGGCCCGGGGAGCTGTTTTTT.

This clonotype showed up many times. The J gene is TRBJ2-2, the V gene TRBV5-1, with D perhaps TRBD2 (5 bases). Germline V gives CDR1 SGHRS, CDR2 YFSETQ. This CDR3 has 13 amino acids. V lost 7 bases to trimming and J lost 3 bases, with 10 bases between them. This CDR3 is CASLNGDTGELFF. CDR3 bases: TGCGCCAGCTTAAACGGGGACACCGGGGAGCTGTTTTTT.

This clonotype was counted ten times or more. The V and J genes are TRBV20-1 and TRBJ2-1; 11 positions agree with TRBD2. With 5 bases clipped from V and 2 bases from J, the junction kept 8 bases outside the gene matches. Germline V gives CDR1 DFQATT, CDR2 SNEGSKA (reference sequence). The CDR3 length is 16 residues. DNA for the CDR3: TGCAGTGCTCTCTTCTCGACTAGCGGGACCTACAATGAGCAGTTCTTC. Translated: CSALFSTSGTYNEQFF.

This clonotype was found many times. V usage is TRBV6-1 and J usage is TRBJ1-6, with a tentative D call TRBD1 (5 bases). The CDR3 is 13 amino acids. Per the germline V gene, CDR1 is MNHNS and CDR2 is SASEGT. Trimming stripped 7 bases from V and 7 bases from J, with 11 bases between. CDR3 sequence: CASKTGPNSPLHF. The CDR3 bases are TGTGCCAGCAAAACAGGTCCAAATTCACCCCTCCACTTT.

The rearrangement joins TRBV10-2 to TRBJ2-5; TRBD1 aligns across 7 bases. The germline V gene encodes CDR1 WSHSY and CDR2 SAAADI. V was clipped by 6 bases and J by 5 bases; unmatched bases: 9. The CDR3 totals 14 residues. The CDR3 loop is CASRPGQRRETQYF. The CDR3 nucleotides read TGCGCCAGCAGGCCGGGACAGCGGAGGGAGACCCAGTACTTC.